A selection of T cell receptor beta chains follows, all from one sample in a study of T cells in Graves' hyperthyroidism and ophthalmopathy. Each CDR3 protein gets one entry after TCRdb re-called the multiplex PCR reads with MiXCR. Among roughly 360,000 distinct CDR3 sequences listed, about 14% were seen once. The sequenced material came from blood. All receptors come from a man aged 25-45 years with Graves' hyperthyroidism that later progressed to Graves' ophthalmopathy. CDR3s include the opening cysteine and the closing phenylalanine or tryptophan. The D gene is left open where the match is weak. Size is stated for part of the rows, as once, few or many counts, or as a class when the clone is expanded.

J	size	length	V	D	DNA	CDR3
TRBJ1-5	many	15	TRBV20-1	TRBD1	TGCAGTGCTAGTTCTCCAGGGGGCGGCAATCAGCCCCAGCATTTT	CSASSPGGGNQPQHF
TRBJ2-2	NA	15	TRBV14	NA	TGTGCCAGCAGCCACGGATCGATACCCACCGGGGAGCTGTTTTTT	CASSHGSIPTGELFF
TRBJ2-5	NA	13	TRBV13	TRBD2	TGTGCCAGCACCGGACTAGCGAGGGAGACCGAGTACTTC	CASTGLARETEYF
TRBJ1-2	many	14	TRBV5-6	TRBD1	TGTGCCAGCAACCTACCGGGACAGGGCTATGGCTACACCTTC	CASNLPGQGYGYTF
TRBJ2-1	few	12	TRBV7-9	NA	TGTGCCAGCAGCTTAGTGCAGGAGGAGCAGTTCTTC	CASSLVQEEQFF
TRBJ1-6	NA	14	TRBV5-1	NA	TGCGCCAGCAGCTTGGGGGGCGTGGGGACACCCCTCCACTTT	CASSLGGVGTPLHF
TRBJ2-7	NA	13	TRBV19	TRBD1	TGTGCCAGTAGAGGGGGCGCCTCCTACGAGCAGTACTTC	CASRGGASYEQYF
TRBJ1-1	NA	13	TRBV29-1	NA	TGCAGCGTTACACAGGCAATGAACACTGAAGCTTTCTTT	CSVTQAMNTEAFF
TRBJ2-1	few	16	TRBV19	TRBD1	TGTGCCAGTAGTCCCATAGGGACAGGGTCATACAATGAGCAGTTCTTC	CASSPIGTGSYNEQFF
TRBJ2-7	many	14	TRBV12-3/TRBV12-4	TRBD1	TGTGCCAGCAGTTACTACAGGGGGCCCTACGAGCAGTACTTC	CASSYYRGPYEQYF
TRBJ1-2	NA	15	TRBV5-1	NA	TGCGCCAGCAGCCCCCAACAGGGTGGCTACTATGGCTACACCTTC	CASSPQQGGYYGYTF
TRBJ1-1	many	18	TRBV7-9	TRBD1	TGTGCCAGCAGCTCCCATCCGGCGGCGGGACAGGGCAACACTGAAGCTTTCTTT	CASSSHPAAGQGNTEAFF
TRBJ2-1	few	17	TRBV27	TRBD2	TGTGCCAGCAGTTTACTCTTGCTAGCGGGGGGGCTCAATGAGCAGTTCTTC	CASSLLLLAGGLNEQFF
TRBJ2-1	NA	16	TRBV3-1	TRBD2	TGTGCCAGCAGCCAACTGGGGGGGAGCTCCTACAATGAGCAGTTCTTC	CASSQLGGSSYNEQFF
TRBJ1-2	NA	15	TRBV7-9	NA	TGTGCCAGCAGCCGAGCCGGGACAACAAACTATGGCTACACCTTC	CASSRAGTTNYGYTF
TRBJ2-2	few	14	TRBV2	TRBD1	TGTGCCAGCAGTAGACAGGGGGTTACCGGGGAGCTGTTTTTT	CASSRQGVTGELFF
TRBJ2-5	many	12	TRBV28	NA	TGTGCCAGCAGTCCCAGGTTCGGGACCCAGTACTTC	CASSPRFGTQYF
TRBJ2-5	few	15	TRBV10-3	TRBD1	TGTGCCATCAGTGAGCCGGGACAGGGGCGAGAGACCCAGTACTTC	CAISEPGQGRETQYF
TRBJ2-3	few	16	TRBV27	NA	TGTGCCAGCAGTTTATCGATTCTAGGTAGCACGGATACGCAGTATTTT	CASSLSILGSTDTQYF
TRBJ2-5	few	13	TRBV10-1	NA	TGCGCCATTGTCGGGACGCCACAAGAGACCCAGTACTTC	CAIVGTPQETQYF
TRBJ1-1	many	13	TRBV12-3/TRBV12-4	NA	TGTGCCAGCAGCTACCGCCCGGACACTGAAGCTTTCTTT	CASSYRPDTEAFF
TRBJ1-5	few	13	TRBV28	TRBD1	TGTGCCAGCAGTACAGGGGTAGGACAGCCCCGGCATTTT	CASSTGVGQPRHF
TRBJ1-4	many	15	TRBV28	NA	TGTGCCAGCTCGAACTTGGGCCGGAATAATGAAAAACTGTTTTTT	CASSNLGRNNEKLFF
TRBJ2-1	many	15	TRBV6-6	NA	TGTGCCAGCAGTTACACCTCGGCGGTATACAATGAGCAGTTCTTC	CASSYTSAVYNEQFF
TRBJ2-1	many	15	TRBV5-1	TRBD2	TGCGCCAGCAGCTCAGCGGGGGGGCCTCTCAATGAGCAGTTCTTC	CASSSAGGPLNEQFF
TRBJ1-5	NA	15	TRBV20-1	NA	TGCAGTGCTCAGACCCGGGGTGGGGGCAATCAGCCGCAGCATTTT	CSAQTRGGGNQPQHF
TRBJ1-2	many	13	TRBV13	NA	TGTGCCAGCAGCTTAGAGTCGGGGAATGGCTACACCTTC	CASSLESGNGYTF
TRBJ2-5	few	13	TRBV3-1	NA	TGTGCCAGCAGCCGGGGGGACCAAGAGACCCAGTACTTC	CASSRGDQETQYF
TRBJ2-7	many	14	TRBV7-9	NA	TGTGCCAGCAGCTCTAGTGAGAGCTCCTACGAGCAGTACTTC	CASSSSESSYEQYF
TRBJ2-1	NA	16	TRBV28	NA	TGCGCCAGCGCCCCGGCCCAGGCCCCCTGGGGCAATGAGCAGTTCTTC	CASAPAQAPWGNEQFF
TRBJ2-3	many	16	TRBV5-1	NA	TGCGCCAGCAGCCAAAACAGGTTATCTAGCACAGATACGCAGTATTTT	CASSQNRLSSTDTQYF
TRBJ2-4	NA	16	TRBV12-3/TRBV12-4	TRBD1	TGTGCCAGCAGTCCTTGGGGACAGTGGGGGATAAACATTCAGTACTTC	CASSPWGQWGINIQYF
TRBJ1-3	many	14	TRBV28	TRBD1	TGTGCCAGCAGCCCAGGGGGTTTTGGAAACACCATATATTTT	CASSPGGFGNTIYF
TRBJ2-7	many	15	TRBV20-1	TRBD2	TGCAGTGCTAGGGCCGGGCTAGCGGGGAGGTACGAGCAGTACTTC	CSARAGLAGRYEQYF
TRBJ1-5	few	16	TRBV7-9	NA	TGTGCCAGCAGGTCACAGGAAATCCATAGCAATCAGCCCCAGCATTTT	CASRSQEIHSNQPQHF
TRBJ2-4	many	11	TRBV11-2	NA	TGTGCCAGCAGCATGGGTTACATTCAGTACTTC	CASSMGYIQYF